These 16 T cell receptor beta chains share one sample of origin, sequenced in a study of graft-versus-host responses after intestinal transplantation. Clones were sequenced by immunoSEQ multiplex PCR, and TCRdb holds only the in-frame ones, with some missing. Of 43,000 or so clones in the sample, about 95% were seen once. This specimen consisted of PBMCs, obtained more than 310 days after intestinal transplant. All receptors come from a human patient who received an intestinal transplant, so some T cells may come from the graft donor.

The chain links TRBV5-5 to TRBJ2-2; 13 nucleotides line up with TRBD2. Germline values: CDR1 SGHKS, CDR2 YYEKEE (reference sequence). CDR3 length equals 18 residues. The trim removed 4 bases at V and 5 bases at J, leaving 11 bases unmatched. The CDR3 nucleotides read TGTGCCAGCAGCGGCGCGGGACTAGCGGGATTCTCGACCGGGGAGCTGTTTTTT. Translated, it gives CASSGAGLAGFSTGELFF.

This clone was counted between two and nine times. This sequence joins TRBV7-9 and TRBJ1-4; D unclear. The CDR3 runs 12 residues. Germline loops: CDR1 SEHNR, CDR2 FQNEAQ (reference sequence). V lost 7 bases and J 5 bases, leaving 8 bases between the germline ends. The CDR3 sequence: CASMRVNEKLFF. Here the CDR3 DNA reads TGTGCCAGCATGCGGGTCAATGAAAAACTGTTTTTT. The full variable domain, in which reference TRBV7-9 and TRBJ1-4 provide the parts outside the CDR3, is DTGVSQNPRHKITKRGQNVTFRCDPISEHNRLYWYRQTLGQGPEFLTYFQNEAQLEKSRLLSDRFSAERPKGSFSTLEIQRTEQGDSAMYLCASMRVNEKLFFGSGTQLSVL.

This chain joins TRBV10-3 and TRBJ1-5; TRBD1 matches at 8 bases. Losses at the gene ends were 3 bases for V and 5 bases for J; bases not matched to a gene: 6. This CDR3 is 15 amino acids long. Germline loops: CDR1 ENHRY, CDR2 SYGVKD. For the CDR3, the DNA is TGTGCCATCAGTGATAGGACAGGGCAGGATCAGCCCCAGCATTTT. Translated: CAISDRTGQDQPQHF.

The J gene is TRBJ1-5, the V gene TRBV5-3, with D possibly matching TRBD1 (5 bases). TRBV5-3 has ORF status, its function being uncertain. V was clipped by 6 bases and J by 5 bases, with 30 bases between them. The CDR3 is 19 residues long. This chain's CDR3 is CARNRRGYINSPGDQPQHF. The CDR3 DNA is TGTGCCAGAAACCGCCGTGGGTATATCAACTCACCGGGGGATCAGCCCCAGCATTTT.

V usage is TRBV10-1 and J usage is TRBJ2-1; TRBD2 agrees at 12 bases. Germline CDR1 reads WNHNN; CDR2 reads SYGVQD (reference sequence). Trimming took 8 bases from V and 8 from J; bases not matched to a gene: 7. This CDR3 is built from 14 residues. CDR3 DNA sequence: TGCGCCAGCGCGACTAGCGGGAGATTGGATGAGCAGTTCTTC. Its protein is CASATSGRLDEQFF.

The chain combines TRBV5-6 with TRBJ1-6, with D uncertain. Germline V CDR1 and CDR2: SGHDT, YYEEEE. The V end lost 3 bases, the J end lost 7 bases, and 14 bases lay between the germline ends. The CDR3 is 15 residues long. The CDR3 DNA follows: TGTGCCAGCAGCTACGAAAGCATGGGCAATTCACCCCTCCACTTT. Translation: CASSYESMGNSPLHF.

This chain joins TRBV28 and TRBJ2-3, with 7 bases aligning to TRBD1. With V trimmed by 6 bases and J by 1 base, 4 bases remained unmatched. Germline CDR1 reads MDHEN; CDR2 reads SYDVKM. The CDR3 runs to 14 residues. CDR3 region: CASRLGQGTDTQYF. In nucleotides, the CDR3 is TGTGCCAGCAGATTAGGACAGGGCACAGATACGCAGTATTTT.

This chain links TRBV15 with TRBJ1-5, with D unresolved. The V end was cut by 0 bases, the J end by 6 bases, with 3 bases between. Germline loops: CDR1 LNHNV, CDR2 YYDKDF (reference sequence). The CDR3 spans 12 residues. The CDR3 spells CATSRDFQPQHF. CDR3 in DNA: TGTGCCACCAGCAGAGATTTTCAGCCCCAGCATTTT.

The chain links TRBV6-4 to TRBJ2-2; D is perhaps TRBD1 (6 bases). Germline CDR1 is MRHNA and CDR2 is SNTAGT. V was trimmed by 5 bases and J by 5 bases, leaving 9 bases between them. The CDR3 spans 13 residues. The CDR3 sequence is CASSRTGTGELFF. The CDR3, as DNA: TGTGCCAGCAGTCGCACAGGGACCGGGGAGCTGTTTTTT.

The chain is built from TRBV18 and TRBJ2-7; TRBD2 matches 8 bases. The germline V gene encodes CDR1 KGHSH and CDR2 LQKENI. This CDR3 is 14 amino acids long. With 6 bases clipped from V and 0 bases from J, the junction kept 4 bases outside the gene matches. CDR3 nucleotides: TGTGCCAGCTCCCCCACTAGCGGCTCCTACGAGCAGTACTTC. This gives the protein CASSPTSGSYEQYF.

This clone was recorded a few times. The chain carries TRBV28 and TRBJ1-3; D uncertain. The CDR3 contains 12 residues. The germline V and J ends were trimmed by 2 bases and 5 bases, with 4 bases remaining between them. Germline values: CDR1 MDHEN, CDR2 SYDVKM. The CDR3 region is CASSLLRNTIYF. In nucleotides, the CDR3 is TGTGCCAGCAGTTTACTTCGAAACACCATATATTTT.

In its sample, this clone was seen once. The V and J genes are TRBV11-2 and TRBJ2-7; D remains ambiguous. Germline CDR1 and CDR2: SGHAT and FQNNGV. The CDR3 contains 11 residues. Trimming pared 1 base from V and 6 bases from J, leaving 4 bases between. The CDR3 region has the DNA TGTGCCAGCAGCTTAGTTGCCGAGCAGTACTTC. This encodes CASSLVAEQYF.

The chain employs TRBV10-3 and TRBJ1-1, with D hard to call. Deletions cut 8 bases from V and 0 bases from J, with 7 bases between. This CDR3 contains 12 residues. Germline V gives CDR1 ENHRY, CDR2 SYGVKD. The CDR3 nucleotides are TGTGCCATCGGTGCAGTGAACACTGAAGCTTTCTTT. This translates into CAIGAVNTEAFF.

V usage is TRBV9 and J usage is TRBJ1-1, with TRBD1 matching 7 bases. Germline CDR1 reads SGDLS; CDR2 reads YYNGEE. Germline trimming cut 4 bases from V and 2 bases from J; bases unmatched to any gene: 17. CDR3 length equals 18 residues. The CDR3 nucleotides are TGTGCCAGCAGCCCCCGGGACAGTCAAAATTACTATAACACTGAAGCTTTCTTT. It specifies CASSPRDSQNYYNTEAFF.

This chain joins TRBV30 and TRBJ1-1; TRBD1 is a possible D gene (5 bases). The V gene's germline CDR1 is GTSNPN and CDR2 SVGIG (reference sequence). The CDR3 runs to 10 residues. V was trimmed by 6 bases and J by 4 bases, leaving 6 bases between them. In DNA, the CDR3 is TGTGCCTGTCAGGGCACTGAAGCTTTCTTT. As protein: CACQGTEAFF. The full variable domain, in which reference TRBV30 and TRBJ1-1 provide the parts outside the CDR3, is SQTIHQWPATLVQPVGSPLSLECTVEGTSNPNLYWYRQAAGRGLQLLFYSVGIGQISSEVPQNLSASRPQDRQFILSSKKLLLSDSGFYLCACQGTEAFFGQGTRLTVV.

The genes are TRBV29-1 and TRBJ1-6; D gene unclear. Trimming removed 4 bases from V and 10 bases from J, with 14 bases in between. The CDR3 runs 13 residues. Germline values: CDR1 SQVTM, CDR2 ANQGSEA. CDR3 nucleotide sequence: TGCAGCGTTGCGGGTATTGCGGGCTCACCCCTCCACTTT. This sequence encodes CSVAGIAGSPLHF.